This T cell receptor beta chain was identified during a study of blood T cells in healthy people across ages. Study results and caveats: Fewer expanded clones and more diversity marked long-lived versus aged donors. Unsorted PBMC material precluded a definitive naive versus antigen-experienced comparison. It was held that diversity estimates obtained from one million T cells represented underestimates.

To note about this clonotype: Its antigen is still unknown.

Germline lookup yields CDR1 LGHDT and CDR2 YNNKEL (reference sequence). The CDR3 consists of 11 residues. With 5 bases removed from V and 8 bases from J, the gap between germline ends came to 9 bases. Primers used in a second PCR of about 7 to 12 cycles were a sample-barcoded 5' primer and a J-beta primer mix. Each sample yielded at least 3 million CDR3-containing paired-end reads. One entry per CDR3 protein results from TCRdb running MiXCR on the 5' RACE reads. The data contain some 370,000 distinct CDR3 sequences, about 55% of them singletons. The rearrangement links TRBV3-1 to TRBJ1-2, with a possible D match to TRBD1 (6 bases). The sample consisted of blood. The clonotype was recovered from a man aged 55 to 70 in good health. CDR3 in DNA: TGTGCCAGCAGCTCTCAGGGGGGCTACACCTTC. Protein product: CASSSQGGYTF.